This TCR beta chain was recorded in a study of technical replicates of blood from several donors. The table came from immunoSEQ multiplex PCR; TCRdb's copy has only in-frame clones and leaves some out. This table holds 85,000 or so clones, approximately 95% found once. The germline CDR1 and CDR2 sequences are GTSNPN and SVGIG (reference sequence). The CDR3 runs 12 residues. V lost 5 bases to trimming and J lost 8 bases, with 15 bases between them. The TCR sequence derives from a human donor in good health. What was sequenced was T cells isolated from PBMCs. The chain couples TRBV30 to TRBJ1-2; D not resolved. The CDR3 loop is CAWGPAENGYTF. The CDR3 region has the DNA TGTGCCTGGGGGCCCGCCGAGAACGGCTACACCTTC.